This TCR beta chain comes out of a study of T cell responses to AZD1222 COVID-19 vaccine. Whether given at about 4 or about 12 weeks, second doses were pooled. Trimming removed 1 base from V and 0 bases from J, with 10 bases in between. The CDR3 is 15 amino acids. Germline loops: CDR1 SGHVS, CDR2 FQNEAQ. Profiling relied on immunoSEQ multiplex PCR, and the TCRdb table lists in-frame clones only, not all of them. The sample has 77,000 or so clones, around 87% seen once. The TCR was taken from an adult who received the AZD1222 COVID-19 vaccine. Specimen: peripheral blood, collected 28 days after the second AZD1222 dose. This chain uses TRBV7-8 with TRBJ2-7; the D gene is possibly TRBD2 (6 bases). CDR3 sequence: CASSLGRVASYEQYF. CDR3 sequence (DNA): TGTGCCAGCAGCTTAGGGAGGGTCGCCTCCTACGAGCAGTACTTC.